This TCR beta chain was observed in a study of response to subunit inactivated influenza vaccine. Via MiXCR, TCRdb re-called the RT-PCR reads, giving one row per CDR3 protein. The table shows roughly 520,000 distinct CDR3 sequences, with around 25% occurring only once. The CDR3 has 14 amino acids. V was clipped by 3 bases and J by 2 bases; unmatched bases: 1. CDR1 is DFQATT and CDR2 is SNEGSKA in the germline V gene (reference sequence). The V call is TRBV20-1, the J call TRBJ1-4; TRBD1 matches at 9 bases. The source is a man in his fifties who received an inactivated influenza vaccine. Material: CD4+ T cells sorted from PBMCs, obtained roughly 5 days after vaccination. CDR3 DNA: TGCAGTGCTAGTGGGACAGGGACTAATGAAAAACTGTTTTTT. This codes for CSASGTGTNEKLFF.